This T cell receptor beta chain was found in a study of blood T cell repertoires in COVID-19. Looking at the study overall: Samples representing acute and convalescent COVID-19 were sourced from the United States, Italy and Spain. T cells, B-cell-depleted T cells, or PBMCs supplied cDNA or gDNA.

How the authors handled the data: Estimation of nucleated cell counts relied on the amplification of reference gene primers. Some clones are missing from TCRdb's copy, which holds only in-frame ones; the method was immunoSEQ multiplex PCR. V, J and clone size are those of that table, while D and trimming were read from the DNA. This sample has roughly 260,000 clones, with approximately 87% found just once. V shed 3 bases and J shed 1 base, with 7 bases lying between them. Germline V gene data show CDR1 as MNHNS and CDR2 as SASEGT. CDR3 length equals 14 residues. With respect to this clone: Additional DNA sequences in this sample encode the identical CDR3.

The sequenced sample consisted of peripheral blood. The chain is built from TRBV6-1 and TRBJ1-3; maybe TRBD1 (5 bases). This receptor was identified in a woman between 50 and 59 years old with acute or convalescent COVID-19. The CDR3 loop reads CASSEGGSGNTIYF. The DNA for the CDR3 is TGTGCCAGCAGTGAGGGGGGATCTGGAAACACCATATATTTT.